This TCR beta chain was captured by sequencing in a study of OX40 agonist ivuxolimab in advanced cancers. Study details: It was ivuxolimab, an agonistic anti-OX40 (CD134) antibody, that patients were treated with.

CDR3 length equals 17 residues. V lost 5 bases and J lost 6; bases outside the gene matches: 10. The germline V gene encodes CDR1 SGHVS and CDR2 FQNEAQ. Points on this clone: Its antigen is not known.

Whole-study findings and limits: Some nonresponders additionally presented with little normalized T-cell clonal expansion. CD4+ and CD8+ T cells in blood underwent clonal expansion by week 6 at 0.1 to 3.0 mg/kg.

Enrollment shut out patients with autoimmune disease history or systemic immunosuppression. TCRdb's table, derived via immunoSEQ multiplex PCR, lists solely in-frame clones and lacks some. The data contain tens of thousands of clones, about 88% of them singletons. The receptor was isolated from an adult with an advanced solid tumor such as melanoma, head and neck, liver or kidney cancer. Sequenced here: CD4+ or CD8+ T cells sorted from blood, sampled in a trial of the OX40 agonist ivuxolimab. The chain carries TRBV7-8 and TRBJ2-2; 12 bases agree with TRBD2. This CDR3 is CASSRPGLAGGPGELFF. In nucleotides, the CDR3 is TGTGCCAGCAGCCGGCCCGGGCTAGCGGGAGGGCCCGGGGAGCTGTTTTTT.